This record concerns one T cell receptor beta chain sequence. The data belong to a study of blood T cell repertoires in COVID-19. Study details: Acute-phase and convalescent COVID-19 samples originated in the United States, Italy and Spain.

The repertoire was sequenced with immunoSEQ multiplex PCR; TCRdb's copy has only in-frame clones and lacks some. The repertoire holds approximately 290,000 clones, around 90% seen once, with 1.1% in the top ten. Trimming pared 2 bases from V and 5 bases from J, leaving 18 bases between. This CDR3 is built from 16 residues. Germline assignment: CDR1 MGHRA and CDR2 YSYEKL. Grouping used clinical history reported by participants in a survey and questionnaire. This sequence was found in a woman aged 25 to 39 who had recovered from COVID-19. Sequenced sample: PBMCs or T cells enriched from blood (not recorded which). The chain has TRBV4-1 and TRBJ1-2; possibly TRBD1 for D (6 bases). CDR3 DNA sequence: TGCGCCAGCAGCCAACCCGGACAGAACGACCTTTATGGCTACACCTTC. Encoded protein: CASSQPGQNDLYGYTF.